This T cell receptor beta chain was obtained from a study of blood T cell repertoires in COVID-19. Study as a whole: Samples of COVID-19 (acute and convalescent) were obtained from the United States, Italy and Spain.

This clone was seen only a few times. Authors' analysis steps: Reference gene primer amplification yielded estimated nucleated cell counts. Assay used: immunoSEQ multiplex PCR; TCRdb lists only in-frame clones, some missing. Clone size and V and J calls were adopted from that table, with D and trimming inferred from the DNA. The sample has approximately 110,000 clones, over 75% seen once. What was sequenced was peripheral blood. The TCR originated in a woman aged 50 to 60 with acute or convalescent COVID-19.

CDR3 protein: CASSLNTAGAYEQYF. CDR3 in DNA: TGTGCCAGCAGCCTCAATACGGCAGGGGCCTACGAGCAGTACTTC. The chain has TRBV5-8 and TRBJ2-7; TRBD1 might be the D (6 bases). This CDR3 contains 15 residues. V lost 4 bases and J lost 2, with 16 bases in between. Germline V gene data show CDR1 as SGHTS and CDR2 as YDEGEE. Drawing the rest from reference TRBV5-8 and TRBJ2-7, the complete variable domain is EAGVTQSPTHLIKTRGQQATLRCSPISGHTSVYWYQQALGLGLQFLLWYDEGEERNRGNFPPRFSGRQFPNYSSELNVNALELEDSALYLCASSLNTAGAYEQYFGPGTRLTVT.